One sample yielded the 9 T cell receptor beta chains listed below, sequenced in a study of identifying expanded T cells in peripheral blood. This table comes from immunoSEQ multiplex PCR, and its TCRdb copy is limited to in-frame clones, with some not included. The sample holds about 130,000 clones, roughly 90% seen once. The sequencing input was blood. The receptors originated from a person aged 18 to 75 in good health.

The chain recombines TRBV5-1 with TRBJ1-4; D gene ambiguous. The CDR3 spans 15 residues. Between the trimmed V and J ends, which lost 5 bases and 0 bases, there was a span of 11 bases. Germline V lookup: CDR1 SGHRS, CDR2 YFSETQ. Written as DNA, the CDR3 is TGCGCCAGCAGTCGAGGATCTGCAACTAATGAAAAACTGTTTTTT. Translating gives CASSRGSATNEKLFF.

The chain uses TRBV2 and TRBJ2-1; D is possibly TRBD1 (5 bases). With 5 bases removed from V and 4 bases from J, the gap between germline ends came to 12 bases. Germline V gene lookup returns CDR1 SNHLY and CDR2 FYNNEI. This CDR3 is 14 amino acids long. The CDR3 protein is CASSSDRGYNEQFF. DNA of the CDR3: TGTGCCAGCAGTTCGGATAGGGGATACAATGAGCAGTTCTTC.

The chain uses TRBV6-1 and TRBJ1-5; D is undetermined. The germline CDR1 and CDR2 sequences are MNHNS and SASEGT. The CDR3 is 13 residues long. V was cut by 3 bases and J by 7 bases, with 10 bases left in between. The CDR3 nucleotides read TGTGCCAGCAGTGAGCCCACTGGGCAGCCCCAGCATTTT. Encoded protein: CASSEPTGQPQHF.

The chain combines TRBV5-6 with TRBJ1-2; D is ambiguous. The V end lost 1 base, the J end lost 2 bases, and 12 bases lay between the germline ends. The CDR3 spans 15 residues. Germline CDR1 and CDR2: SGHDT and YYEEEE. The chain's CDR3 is CASSLYGSANYGYTF. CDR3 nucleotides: TGTGCCAGCAGCTTGTATGGGTCTGCCAACTATGGCTACACCTTC.

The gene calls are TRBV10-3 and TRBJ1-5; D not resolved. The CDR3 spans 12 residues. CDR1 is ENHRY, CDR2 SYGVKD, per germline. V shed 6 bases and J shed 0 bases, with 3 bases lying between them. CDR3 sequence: CAIRDSNQPQHF. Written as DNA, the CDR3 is TGTGCCATCAGGGATAGCAATCAGCCCCAGCATTTT.

The DNA of the CDR3 is TGCGCCAGCAGCTTGGCTGGCAGTACCTTATATGGCTACACCTTC. It yields the protein CASSLAGSTLYGYTF. V and J are TRBV5-1 and TRBJ1-2; D remains unclear. Germline loops: CDR1 SGHRS, CDR2 YFSETQ. V was pared by 0 bases and J by 5 bases, with 14 bases between. CDR3 length: 15 residues. The full variable domain, rest sourced from reference TRBV5-1 and TRBJ1-2, is KAGVTQTPRYLIKTRGQQVTLSCSPISGHRSVSWYQQTPGQGLQFLFEYFSETQRNKGNFPGRFSGRQFSNSRSEMNVSTLELGDSALYLCASSLAGSTLYGYTFGSGTRLTVV.

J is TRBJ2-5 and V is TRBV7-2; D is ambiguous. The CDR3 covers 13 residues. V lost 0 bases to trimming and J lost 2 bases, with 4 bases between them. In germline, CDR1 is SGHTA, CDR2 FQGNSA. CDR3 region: CASSLAPQETQYF. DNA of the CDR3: TGTGCCAGCAGCTTAGCGCCACAAGAGACCCAGTACTTC.

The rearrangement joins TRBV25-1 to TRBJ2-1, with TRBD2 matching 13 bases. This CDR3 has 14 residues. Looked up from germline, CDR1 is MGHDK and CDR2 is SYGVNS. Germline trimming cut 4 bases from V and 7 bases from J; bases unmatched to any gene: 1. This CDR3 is CASSGLAGGNEQFF. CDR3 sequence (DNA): TGTGCCAGCAGTGGACTAGCGGGAGGAAATGAGCAGTTCTTC.

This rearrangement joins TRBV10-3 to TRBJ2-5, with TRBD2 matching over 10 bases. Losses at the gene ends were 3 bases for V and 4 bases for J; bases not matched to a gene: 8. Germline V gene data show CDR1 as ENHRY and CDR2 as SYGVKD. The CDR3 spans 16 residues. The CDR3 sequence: CAISDGSSGRGETQYF. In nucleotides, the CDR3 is TGTGCCATCAGTGATGGGTCTAGCGGGAGAGGAGAGACCCAGTACTTC.